This T cell receptor beta chain was captured by sequencing in a study of blood T cell repertoires in COVID-19. The assay was immunoSEQ multiplex PCR, and TCRdb's table has in-frame clones only and misses some. The sample includes 540,000 or so clones, 85% to 90% seen only once; the top ten take about 8.2%. The ends were cut back, 1 base at V and 8 bases at J, with 8 bases in the middle. Germline CDR1 MDHEN, CDR2 SYDVKM. This CDR3 is 12 amino acids long. Sequencing was carried out using peripheral blood. J is TRBJ1-1 and V is TRBV28; D gene ambiguous. This sequence was found in a woman between 45 and 60 years old with COVID-19, enrolled during active disease. The CDR3 is CASSLSGFEAFF. CDR3 nucleotide sequence: TGTGCCAGCAGTTTATCAGGATTCGAAGCTTTCTTT.